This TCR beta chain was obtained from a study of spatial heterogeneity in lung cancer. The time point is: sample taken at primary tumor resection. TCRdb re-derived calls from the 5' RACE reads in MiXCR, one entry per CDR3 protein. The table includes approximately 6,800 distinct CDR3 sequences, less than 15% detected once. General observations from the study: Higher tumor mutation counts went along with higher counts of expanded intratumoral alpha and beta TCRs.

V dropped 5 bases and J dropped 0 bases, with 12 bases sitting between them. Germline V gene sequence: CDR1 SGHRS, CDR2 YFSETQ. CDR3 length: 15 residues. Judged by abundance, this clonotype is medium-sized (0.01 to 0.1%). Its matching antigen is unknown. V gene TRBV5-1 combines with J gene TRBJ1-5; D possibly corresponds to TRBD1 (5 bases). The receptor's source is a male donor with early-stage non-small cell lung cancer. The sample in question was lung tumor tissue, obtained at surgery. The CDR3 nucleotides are TGCGCCAGCAGACTCGGGACGGGTAGCAATCAGCCCCAGCATTTT. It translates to CASRLGTGSNQPQHF.